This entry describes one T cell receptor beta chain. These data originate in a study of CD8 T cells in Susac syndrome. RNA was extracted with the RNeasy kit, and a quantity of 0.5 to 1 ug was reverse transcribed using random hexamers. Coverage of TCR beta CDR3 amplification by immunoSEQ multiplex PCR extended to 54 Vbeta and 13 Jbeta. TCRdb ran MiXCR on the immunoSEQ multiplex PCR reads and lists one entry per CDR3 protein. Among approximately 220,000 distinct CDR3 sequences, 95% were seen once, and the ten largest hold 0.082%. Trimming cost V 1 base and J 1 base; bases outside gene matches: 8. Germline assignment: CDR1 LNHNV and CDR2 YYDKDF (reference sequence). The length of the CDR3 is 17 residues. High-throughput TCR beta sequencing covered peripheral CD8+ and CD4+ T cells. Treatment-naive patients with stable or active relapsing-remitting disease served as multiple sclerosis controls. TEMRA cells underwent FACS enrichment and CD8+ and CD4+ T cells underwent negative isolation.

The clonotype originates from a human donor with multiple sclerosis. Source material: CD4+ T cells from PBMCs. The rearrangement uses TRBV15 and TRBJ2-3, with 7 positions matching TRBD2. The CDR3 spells CATSRGFRTRGTDTQYF. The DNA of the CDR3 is TGTGCCACCAGCAGAGGATTTAGGACTAGAGGCACAGATACGCAGTATTTT. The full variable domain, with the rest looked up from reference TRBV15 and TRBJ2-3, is DAMVIQNPRYQVTQFGKPVTLSCSQTLNHNVMYWYQQKSSQAPKLLFHYYDKDFNNEADTPDNFQSRRPNTSFCFLDIRSPGLGDTAMYLCATSRGFRTRGTDTQYFGPGTRLTVL.